The clone carrying this T cell receptor beta chain was counted between two and nine times. This specimen belongs to a study of cytotoxic CD8 clonotypes in ibrutinib-treated CLL. Across the whole study: The subjects consisted of approximately twelve relapsed/refractory and roughly 15 treatment-naive individuals, with approximately 17 IGHV unmutated.

V shed 1 base and J 4 bases; nucleotides not matched to a gene: 8. This CDR3 has 16 amino acids. The germline V gene has CDR1 SGHAT and CDR2 FQNNGV. Sequencing used immunoSEQ multiplex PCR; TCRdb keeps in-frame clones, though not all of them. Here the sample spans roughly 200,000 clones, around 72% being singletons. Sequencing was performed on PBMCs, taken after 24 months of ibrutinib treatment. This chain uses TRBV11-2 with TRBJ1-1; 8 nucleotides line up with TRBD1. The source is a human donor with chronic lymphocytic leukemia. As DNA, the CDR3 is TGTGCCAGCAGCTTAGTCCTCAAGGACAGGGCCACTGAAGCTTTCTTT. It codes for CASSLVLKDRATEAFF.